The 10 T cell receptor beta chains in this list originate from one sample, sequenced in a study of radiotherapy plus CTLA-4 blockade in lung cancer. Profiling relied on immunoSEQ multiplex PCR, and the TCRdb table lists in-frame clones only, not all of them. The repertoire holds approximately 85,000 clones, with over 75% as singletons. This material consisted of peripheral blood, taken from a patient treated with radiotherapy plus ipilimumab. The receptor source for this set is a human donor with non-small cell lung cancer that progressed on radiotherapy plus ipilimumab.

V gene TRBV9 combines with J gene TRBJ2-1; D is undetermined. The CDR3 totals 15 residues. The germline gives CDR1 SGDLS, CDR2 YYNGEE. V was shortened by 2 bases and J by 0 bases, with 9 bases between the two germline ends. In nucleotides, the CDR3 is TGTGCCAGCAGCGTCTCGTCCTACTCCTACAATGAGCAGTTCTTC. Translated, it gives CASSVSSYSYNEQFF.

The chain is built from TRBV15 and TRBJ2-6; TRBD1 or TRBD2 may be the D gene (5 bases each). Trimming removed 1 base at V and 4 bases at J, with 8 bases between. There are 15 residues in the CDR3. Germline CDR1 is LNHNV and CDR2 is YYDKDF (reference sequence). CDR3 residues: CATSRAGPGANVLTF. CDR3 sequence (DNA): TGTGCCACCAGCAGAGCGGGGCCCGGGGCCAACGTCCTGACTTTC.

The rearrangement uses TRBV9 and TRBJ2-5; 9 bases are shared with TRBD2. The CDR3 totals 15 residues. The J segment lost 4 bases and the V segment lost 3 bases, leaving 7 bases of the junction unmatched. Germline CDR1 and CDR2: SGDLS and YYNGEE. The CDR3 bases are TGTGCCAGCAGCGCGCTAGCGGGACCCGGAGAGACCCAGTACTTC. It yields the protein CASSALAGPGETQYF.

The rearrangement joins TRBV5-1 to TRBJ2-3; perhaps TRBD1 as D (6 bases). V was pared by 5 bases and J by 3 bases, with 10 bases between. Germline V gene lookup returns CDR1 SGHRS and CDR2 YFSETQ. The CDR3 consists of 13 residues. As DNA, the CDR3 is TGCGCCAGCAGAGCAGGGGTGACAGATACGCAGTATTTT. Residues: CASRAGVTDTQYF.

The chain recombines TRBV5-5 with TRBJ2-1, with 7 positions matching TRBD2. The CDR3 has 17 residues. Germline CDR1 is SGHKS and CDR2 is YYEKEE (reference sequence). Germline trimming cut 1 base from V and 0 bases from J; bases unmatched to any gene: 7. CDR3: CASSLITSALSYNEQFF. In DNA form, the CDR3 reads TGTGCCAGCAGCTTGATTACTAGCGCCCTCTCCTACAATGAGCAGTTCTTC.

The V and J genes are TRBV27 and TRBJ1-1, with 10 bases matching TRBD1. V was clipped by 5 bases and J by 1 base; unmatched bases: 16. This CDR3 contains 19 residues. CDR1 MNHEY and CDR2 SMNVEV come from the germline V gene (reference sequence). The CDR3 DNA reads TGTGCCAGCAGTACACTCCGTCCGGGACAGGGGAGGGAGAACACTGAAGCTTTCTTT. It translates to CASSTLRPGQGRENTEAFF.

J is TRBJ1-2 and V is TRBV7-2; TRBD1 matches 12 bases. Germline V lookup: CDR1 SGHTA, CDR2 FQGNSA. There are 17 residues in the CDR3. The ends lost 5 bases at V and 4 bases at J; junction bases unmatched: 11. CDR3 loop: CASSPVGTGGLSYGYTF. CDR3 DNA sequence: TGTGCCAGCAGCCCCGTAGGGACAGGGGGCCTTTCCTATGGCTACACCTTC.

The chain couples TRBV18 to TRBJ1-3; no clear D gene. CDR1 is KGHSH and CDR2 is LQKENI in the germline V gene. The CDR3 contains 15 residues. The germline V and J ends were trimmed by 3 bases and 0 bases, with 9 bases remaining between them. CDR3 DNA: TGTGCCAGCTCACCGATGACGGCCTCTGGAAACACCATATATTTT. Translation gives CASSPMTASGNTIYF.

The V call is TRBV27, the J call TRBJ2-1; D remains ambiguous. V was pared by 6 bases and J by 15 bases, with 15 bases between. The CDR3 length is 11 residues. Looked up from germline, CDR1 is MNHEY and CDR2 is SMNVEV (reference sequence). CDR3: CASSFNGQWFF. CDR3 DNA sequence: TGTGCCAGCAGCTTCAACGGGCAATGGTTCTTC.

The rearrangement links TRBV6-5 to TRBJ2-7, with D tentatively TRBD1 or TRBD2 (6 bases each). V lost 6 bases and J 5 bases, leaving 11 bases between the germline ends. Germline V gives CDR1 MNHEY, CDR2 SVGAGI. The length of the CDR3 is 12 residues. The CDR3 here is CASRDYRDEQYF. CDR3 nucleotide sequence: TGTGCCAGCAGGGACTACAGGGACGAGCAGTACTTC.